Given below is one T cell receptor (beta chain) in context. The antigen remains undetermined. Assay: immunoSEQ multiplex PCR; the TCRdb copy retains only in-frame clones and omits some. In the table there are approximately 80,000 clones, almost 97% of which are singletons. The source of the sample is a study of T cell clonotyping in hematopoietic cell transplantation. Study summary: Pretransplant recipient samples were taken after cytoreduction. Study-wide results and caveats: Graft donor and pretransplant recipient Inverse Simpson Index values predicted broader posttransplant TCR diversity.

From germline, CDR1 is SGHDT and CDR2 YYEEEE. The CDR3 length is 16 residues. Trimming removed 4 bases from V and 3 bases from J; junction bases left unmatched: 10. Time point defined: recipient sample about 28 days before transplant, after cytoreduction. Recipient blood drawn about 28 days pretransplant and days 30, 100, 180 after. This chain joins TRBV5-6 and TRBJ2-3; 8 bases match TRBD1. Sequencing used peripheral blood mononuclear cells, obtained before stem cell transplant. The sequence was collected from a woman in her 50s with acute myeloid leukemia. Some clones in this sample may be carry-over from other donors' samples. The CDR3 DNA is TGTGCCAGCAGCAGGACAGGGTATGGGGGGACAGATACGCAGTATTTT. Translating gives CASSRTGYGGTDTQYF.